The source of this T cell receptor (beta chain) is a study of cytomegalovirus exposure and HLA in healthy donors (TCRdb year 2017). Describing the broader study: An earlier analysis of several hundred of the donors reported 276 Gb of sequence data and 120 million or so unique TCR beta sequences from roughly 180 million T cells. An early release covering about 600 HLA-typed donors comprised about 310 gigabases of sequencing data and approximately 85 million unique TCR sequences. The genetic ancestry cluster associated with self-reported Caucasian donors included roughly four fifths of the roughly 400 genotyped donors. The aim of the study was to test whether cataloging public T cell receptors could identify signatures of past pathogen exposure. Using immunosequencing, the study profiled T cell repertoires from 500 to 800 subjects and related those repertoires to cytomegalovirus serostatus. Along with the roughly 610-subject first cohort, a separate validation cohort of about 110 different subjects was used. To predict cytomegalovirus infection status, the study brought together high-throughput TCR immunosequencing, statistical association of individual TCRs with disease status, and machine learning. In a later analysis, previously published TCR beta repertoires from 550 to 750 donors were re-analyzed and high-resolution HLA genotyping was added so that TCR occurrence patterns could be studied. Rather than drawing on any new phenotypic data, the later analysis identified candidate immune exposures from TCR beta sequences and the way those sequences occurred across donors. In an earlier analysis of roughly 540 of the donors, high-throughput TCR beta sequencing was used to judge whether each TCR beta V gene segment behaved as functional or pseudogenic. Donor age, sex, ethnicity and CMV serostatus were compiled alongside the repertoire data. A later genetic analysis took genome-wide SNP genotypes for 398 of the 666 donors and used that subset as a discovery cohort. Every repertoire in the discovery cohort had been generated on one and the same sequencing platform. HLA typing covered class I and class II loci at four-digit resolution. The number of typed donors differed by locus: roughly 620-640 for A, B, C, DRB1 and DQB1; 500 to 550 for DQA1; around 580 for DPA1; and around 490 for DPB1. About 5 DR-DQ haplotypes were handled as single units for association and clustering, since linkage in the cohort was strong. On average, around 240,000 unique TCR beta nucleotide sequences were sequenced per donor among about 400 genotyped donors of the cohort, with 15% to 20% of those sequences being non-productive.

Broader findings and caveats from the paper: Most TCR sequences were observed very rarely across donors, whereas some public TCRs were present in many individuals. Roughly uniform sequencing depth across donors was assumed in presence/absence analyses, although this assumption may not hold. In a later analysis, several top co-occurrence clusters were reported to appear linked to parvovirus B19, influenza, CMV and Epstein-Barr virus. In the study, some 160 TCR beta chains were listed as associated with cytomegalovirus. Three of the identified cytomegalovirus-associated TCR beta chains were confirmed in vitro to be specific for cytomegalovirus antigens. A further reported finding was that TCR beta sequences accurately predicted the HLA-A and HLA-B alleles for most subjects in the first cohort. It was suggested by the authors that the approach could potentially be generalized to other disease states and immunological phenotypes. Some IMGT-functional V segments, including TRBV6-2 and TRBV6-3, could not be distinguished by the 87-base-pair reads and were therefore excluded. At a false discovery rate of 0.05, a later analysis linked under 20,000 TCR beta sequences to specific HLA alleles. A later analysis found that most CMV-associated TCR beta chains appeared HLA-restricted, with HLA associations seemingly driven largely by CMV exposure. According to a later analysis, TCR association rates differed among HLA loci, with DRB1 alleles showing the most associated TCRs and HLA-C alleles showing the fewest. A cluster of highly shared sequence variants was judged likely to be a technical artifact of the sequencing pipeline. CMV serostatus was the only immune exposure information available for the cohort. Assigning TCR associations to individual alleles was difficult when HLA alleles, especially DR and DQ, strongly co-occurred. V-gene and J-gene trimming of TCR beta chains was associated with a missense DCLRE1C variant in a later genetic analysis, and the association was replicated in an independent cohort. In a later analysis, HLA-associated TCR beta chains showed more clonal expansion and lower generation probabilities than non-associated chains that were equally common. Because HLA typing was missing for some donors at each locus, association tests included only the typed subset. In this cohort, only TCR beta chains were sequenced, and detectable features were limited by the absence of alpha or paired-chain data. Cytomegalovirus status was reported to be diagnosed by the classifier with high specificity and sensitivity in both the original and validation cohorts. Because counts were too low, seventeen rarely observed V segments, including chromosome 9 orphons, were excluded from the earlier analysis of 587 of the donors. Linkage disequilibrium might explain the correlated functional status among segregating V segments, but an unknown experimental factor could not be ruled out. In a later genetic analysis, fewer N-insertions in productive TCRs were reported among donors in an Asian-associated ancestry cluster than the roughly 700-donor mean. In an earlier analysis of about 540 of the donors, most TCR beta V segments were observed in productive rearrangements about 87% or about 30% of the time, broadly matching IMGT annotations.

Library prep was done by the immunoSEQ multiplex PCR assay. For the multiplex PCR, a mixture combining 60 forward primers for TCR Vbeta segments and 13 reverse primers for TCR Jbeta segments was used. A multiplex PCR assay on genomic DNA amplified the CDR3 region of rearranged TCR beta genes. On the Illumina HiSeq System, the amplified TCR beta libraries were sequenced as 87-base-pair reads. The original methods were these. Across the 700 or so repertoires, a later analysis counted 78 million or so unique TCR beta chains, roughly 11 million of which were shared by at least two donors. Raw reads were error-corrected and collapsed into unique sequences with a nearest-neighbor algorithm that merged closely related sequences to remove PCR and sequencing errors. Alignment of CDR3 sequences to IMGT reference sequences was used to assign V, D and J gene segments. For a sequence to be retained, a match of at least six nucleotides to both a V gene segment and a J gene segment was required. A rearrangement was called productive if the CDR3 had no stop codons and remained in frame with V and J, and every other rearrangement was called non-productive. Following IMGT convention, CDR3 was defined as the stretch from the second conserved V-encoded cysteine up to the conserved J-encoded phenylalanine. Sequences without an unambiguous match to a single V gene segment were excluded from the earlier analysis of 450 to 650 of the donors. An earlier analysis of several hundred of the donors called V segments functional above 56.7% productive rearrangements and segregating when the between-donor standard deviation exceeded 5%. To diagnose cytomegalovirus status from the catalog of TCR beta chain sequences, a statistical classification framework was built. In a later analysis, V and J genes were assigned by comparing TCR nucleotide sequences against IMGT/GENE-DB human TR gene sequences. In a later analysis, CDR3 sequences and most-parsimonious VDJ recombination scenarios were assigned using the TCRdist pipeline. In a later analysis, each TCR beta chain was defined by its CDR3 amino acid sequence together with its V-gene family, and reads without a unique V-gene family were excluded. In a later analysis, around 600 highly shared, low-generation-probability nucleotide sequences were removed to address suspected cross-contamination and a sequencing artifact. In a later analysis, a clonal expansion index for each public chain was calculated from normalized within-repertoire ranks of inferred template counts. A later analysis computed generation probabilities with a VDJ recombination model fitted to out-of-frame rearrangements, and checked the results against IGoR. A later analysis scored TCR-TCR, TCR-HLA and TCR-CMV co-occurrence with hypergeometric tests, applying a repertoire-size bias correction to TCR pairs. False discovery rates were estimated in a later analysis by permuting HLA or CMV assignments 20 times. A later analysis grouped co-occurring TCRs with DBSCAN, adding TCRdist sequence similarity when clustering within HLA-allele-positive subsets. Co-occurrence clustering excluded repertoires with fewer than 30,000 or more than 120,000 public chains, plus five with anomalous nucleotide sharing. The source is immuneACCESS, and TCRdb retained only in-frame sequences with V and J called. Part of the clones is not carried over; for the studies checked, unresolved V genes explain less than half of this, and the remainder is unexplained. The DNA was the basis for D and trimming; V, J and clone size are from that table. The sample data list about 150,000 clones, and around three quarters of these were observed just once. Approximately 3% of the sample rests with the top ten.

Comment on this clone: No cognate antigen has been identified for it. No much larger clone exists at a distance of one base, and base qualities are not known.

The CDR3 has 13 amino acids, counting the end cysteine and phenylalanine. Kept here is only the CDR3 DNA, which spans 39 bases and is read in frame from base 1. The germline V and J ends show losses of 3 bases and 4 bases respectively, and no gene match explains 3 bases of the junction. The cohort was made up of under 800 healthy bone marrow donors. At the time of sampling, every cohort member was nominally healthy, though immune exposures that went unrecorded were likely present. The donor was CMV seronegative and was included in the group of a few hundred seronegative cohort members. Every donor gave a peripheral blood sample, and the peripheral blood mononuclear cells from that sample were used for TCR beta sequencing. Genomic DNA extraction from the blood cell samples was performed with the Qiagen DNeasy Blood Extraction Kit.

Sequenced sample: PBMCs. The clonotype originates from a woman between 40 and 50 years old in good health and CMV-seronegative. The V gene is TRBV5-3 and the J gene is TRBJ2-7; 8 nucleotides in the junction match TRBD2. TRBV5-3 is an open reading frame whose function is uncertain. CDR3 protein: CARSYGRVYEQYF. The DNA sequence is TGTGCCAGAAGCTACGGGAGGGTTTACGAGCAGTACTTC.